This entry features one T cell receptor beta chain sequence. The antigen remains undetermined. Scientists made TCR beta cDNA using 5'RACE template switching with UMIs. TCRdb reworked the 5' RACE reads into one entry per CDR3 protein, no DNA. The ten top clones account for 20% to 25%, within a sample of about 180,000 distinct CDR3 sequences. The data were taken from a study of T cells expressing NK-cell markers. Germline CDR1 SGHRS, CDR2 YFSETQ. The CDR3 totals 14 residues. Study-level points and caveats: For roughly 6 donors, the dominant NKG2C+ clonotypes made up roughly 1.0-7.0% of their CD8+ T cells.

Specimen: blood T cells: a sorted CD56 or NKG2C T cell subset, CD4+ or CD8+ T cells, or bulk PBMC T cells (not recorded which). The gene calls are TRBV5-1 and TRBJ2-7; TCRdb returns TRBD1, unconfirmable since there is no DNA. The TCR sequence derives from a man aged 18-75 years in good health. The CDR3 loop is CASRQQGSSYEQYF.